This TCR beta chain was sequenced for a study of blood T cell repertoires in COVID-19. The overall study: Acute and convalescent COVID-19 samples came from the United States, Italy and Spain. PBMCs, B-cell-depleted T cells, or T cells provided the cDNA or gDNA that made up the material.

CDR3 length: 16 residues. V gave up 2 bases and J gave up 1 base, with 12 bases separating them. Germline assignment: CDR1 LGHDT and CDR2 YNNKEL (reference sequence). As processed by the authors: Estimated nucleated cell counts came from reference gene primer amplification. Sequencing used immunoSEQ multiplex PCR; TCRdb keeps in-frame clones, though not all of them. V, J and clone size are those of that table, while D and trimming were read from the DNA. The repertoire holds about 270,000 clones, with roughly 91% as singletons. Sequenced input: PBMCs or T cells enriched from blood (not recorded which). The sequence was collected from a woman aged 60-75 years in a cohort exposed to, infected with or recovered from COVID-19 (not recorded which). This chain uses TRBV3-1 (or the pseudogene TRBV3-2) with TRBJ2-1; a possible D gene is TRBD2 (6 bases). CDR3 sequence reads: CASSQKTSRSYNEQFF. Written as DNA, the CDR3 is TGTGCCAGCAGCCAAAAGACTAGTAGGTCCTACAATGAGCAGTTCTTC.